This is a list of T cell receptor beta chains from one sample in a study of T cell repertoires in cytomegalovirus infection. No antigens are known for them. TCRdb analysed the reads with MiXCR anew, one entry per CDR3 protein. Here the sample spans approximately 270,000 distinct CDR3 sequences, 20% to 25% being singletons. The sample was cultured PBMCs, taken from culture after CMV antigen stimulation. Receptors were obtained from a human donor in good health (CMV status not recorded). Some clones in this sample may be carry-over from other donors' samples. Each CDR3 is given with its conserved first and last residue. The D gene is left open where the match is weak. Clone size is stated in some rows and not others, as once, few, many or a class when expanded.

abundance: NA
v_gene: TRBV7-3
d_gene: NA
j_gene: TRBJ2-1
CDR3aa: CASSPASPSHSGNEQFF
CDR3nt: TGTGCCAGCAGCCCTGCATCCCCCTCCCATTCCGGCAATGAGCAGTTCTTC

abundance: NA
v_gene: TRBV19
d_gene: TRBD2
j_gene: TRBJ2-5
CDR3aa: CASSPWTSGKGVTQYF
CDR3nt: TGTGCCAGTAGTCCCTGGACTAGCGGGAAGGGAGTGACCCAGTACTTC

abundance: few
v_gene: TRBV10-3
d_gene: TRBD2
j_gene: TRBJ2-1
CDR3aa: CAIREREGNEQFF
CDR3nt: TGTGCCATCAGGGAGCGGGAGGGCAATGAGCAGTTCTTC

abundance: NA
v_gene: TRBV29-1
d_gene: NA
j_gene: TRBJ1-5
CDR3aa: CSVIDGTSSQPQHF
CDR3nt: TGCAGCGTTATTGATGGGACGTCTTCTCAGCCCCAGCATTTT

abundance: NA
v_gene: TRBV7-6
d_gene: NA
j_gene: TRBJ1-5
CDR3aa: CASSSYDRGNQPQHF
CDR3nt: TGTGCTAGCAGCTCGTACGATCGAGGCAATCAGCCCCAGCATTTT

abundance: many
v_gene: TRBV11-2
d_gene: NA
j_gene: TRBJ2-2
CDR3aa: CASSPRTKIGELFF
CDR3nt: TGTGCCAGCAGCCCCCGCACAAAGATCGGGGAGCTGTTTTTT

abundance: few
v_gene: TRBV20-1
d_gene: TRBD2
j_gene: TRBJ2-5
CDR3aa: CSAPGLAGMETQYF
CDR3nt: TGCAGTGCTCCGGGACTAGCGGGAATGGAGACCCAGTACTTC

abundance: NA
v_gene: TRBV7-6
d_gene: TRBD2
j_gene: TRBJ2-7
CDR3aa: CASSPSREIAGAGEQYF
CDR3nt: TGTGCCAGCAGCCCGAGCCGAGAAATAGCGGGAGCTGGCGAGCAGTACTTC

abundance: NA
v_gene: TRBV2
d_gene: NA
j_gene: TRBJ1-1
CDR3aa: CASKARGRTEAFF
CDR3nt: TGTGCCAGCAAGGCGAGGGGTAGAACTGAAGCTTTCTTT

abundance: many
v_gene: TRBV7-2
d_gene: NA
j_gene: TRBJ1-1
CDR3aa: CASSLDMNTEAFF
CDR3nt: TGTGCCAGCAGCTTAGACATGAACACTGAAGCTTTCTTT

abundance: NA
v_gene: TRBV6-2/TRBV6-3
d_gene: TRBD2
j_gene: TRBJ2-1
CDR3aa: CASSKGLVTNEQFF
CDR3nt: TGTGCCAGCAGCAAGGGACTAGTCACCAATGAGCAGTTCTTC

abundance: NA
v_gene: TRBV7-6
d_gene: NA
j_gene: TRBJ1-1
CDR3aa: CASSARLGGAAFF
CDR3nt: TGTGCCAGCAGCGCCCGGTTGGGGGGTGCAGCTTTCTTT

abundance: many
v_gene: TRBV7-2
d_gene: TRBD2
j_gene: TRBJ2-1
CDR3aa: CASSLVSSGGLNEQFF
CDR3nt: TGTGCCAGCAGCTTAGTAAGTAGCGGGGGACTGAATGAGCAGTTCTTC

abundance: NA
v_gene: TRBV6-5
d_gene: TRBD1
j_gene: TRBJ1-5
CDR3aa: CASSAGQGPHHF
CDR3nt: TGTGCCAGCAGCGCCGGACAGGGCCCTCACCATTTT

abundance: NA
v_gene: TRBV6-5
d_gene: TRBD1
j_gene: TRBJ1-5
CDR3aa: CASSRKQGLGNQPQHF
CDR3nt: TGTGCCAGCAGTCGCAAACAGGGGCTAGGCAATCAGCCCCAGCATTTT

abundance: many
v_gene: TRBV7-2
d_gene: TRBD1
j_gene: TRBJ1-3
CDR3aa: CASSLAKTGAFAGNTIYF
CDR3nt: TGTGCCAGCAGCTTAGCAAAGACAGGGGCGTTCGCCGGAAACACCATATATTTT

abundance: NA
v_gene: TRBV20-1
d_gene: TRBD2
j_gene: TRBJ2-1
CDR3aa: CSAQKPGLATYNEQFF
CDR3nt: TGCAGTGCCCAGAAACCGGGACTAGCGACCTACAATGAGCAGTTCTTC

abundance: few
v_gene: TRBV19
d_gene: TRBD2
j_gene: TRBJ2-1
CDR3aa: CASSIAGLGMSQFF
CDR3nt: TGTGCCAGTAGTATCGCTGGACTAGGTATGAGCCAGTTCTTC

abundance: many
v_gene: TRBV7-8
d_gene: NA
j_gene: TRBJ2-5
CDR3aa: CASSSSGGKGETQYF
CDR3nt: TGTGCCAGCAGCTCATCTGGGGGGAAGGGAGAGACCCAGTACTTC

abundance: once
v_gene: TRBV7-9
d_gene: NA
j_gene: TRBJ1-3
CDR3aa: CASSPSSRVHF
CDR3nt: TGTGCCAGCAGCCCTAGCAGCAGGGTACATTTT

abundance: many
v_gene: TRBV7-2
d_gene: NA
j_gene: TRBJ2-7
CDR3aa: CASSLEGGRSYEQYF
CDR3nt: TGTGCCAGCAGCTTAGAAGGGGGTCGCTCCTACGAGCAGTACTTC

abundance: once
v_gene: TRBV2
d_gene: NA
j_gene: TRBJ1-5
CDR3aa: CASLKTDSNQPQHF
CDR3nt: TGTGCCAGCCTGAAGACGGATAGCAATCAGCCCCAGCATTTT

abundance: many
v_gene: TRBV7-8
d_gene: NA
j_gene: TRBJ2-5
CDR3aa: CASSLSTDQETQYF
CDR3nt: TGTGCCAGCAGCTTATCTACGGACCAAGAGACCCAGTACTTC

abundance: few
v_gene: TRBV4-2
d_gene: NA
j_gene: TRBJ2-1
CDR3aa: CASSQAPGTGPLEQFF
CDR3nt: TGTGCCAGCAGCCAAGCCCCCGGGACTGGGCCCTTGGAGCAGTTCTTC

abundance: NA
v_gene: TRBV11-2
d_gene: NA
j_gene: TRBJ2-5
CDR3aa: CASSFSRISQGTQYF
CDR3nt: TGTGCCAGCAGCTTTAGTAGGATCTCCCAGGGGACCCAGTACTTC

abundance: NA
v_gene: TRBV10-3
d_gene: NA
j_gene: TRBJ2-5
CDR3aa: CAISEQSQETQYF
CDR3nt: TGTGCCATCAGTGAGCAGAGCCAAGAGACCCAGTACTTC

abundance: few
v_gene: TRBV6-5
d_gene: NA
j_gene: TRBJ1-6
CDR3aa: CASSPSSISPLHF
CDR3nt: TGTGCCAGCAGTCCGTCGTCCATTTCACCCCTCCACTTT

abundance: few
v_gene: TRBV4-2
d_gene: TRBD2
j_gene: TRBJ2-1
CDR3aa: CASSRTSSDEQFF
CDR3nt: TGTGCCAGCAGCCGGACTAGTAGCGATGAGCAGTTCTTC

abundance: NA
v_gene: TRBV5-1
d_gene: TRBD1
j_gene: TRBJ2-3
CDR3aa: CASSEGTGRTDTQYF
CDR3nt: TGCGCCAGCAGCGAAGGGACAGGCCGCACAGATACGCAGTATTTT

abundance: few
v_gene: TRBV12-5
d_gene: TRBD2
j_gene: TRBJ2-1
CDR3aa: CASGLGSGRVNEQFF
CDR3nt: TGTGCTAGTGGTTTGGGTAGCGGGAGGGTAAATGAGCAGTTCTTC

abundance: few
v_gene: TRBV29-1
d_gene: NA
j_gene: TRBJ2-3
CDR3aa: CSARPPGSGAGTYF
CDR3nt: TGCAGCGCCCGTCCCCCGGGGTCAGGGGCGGGTACGTATTTT

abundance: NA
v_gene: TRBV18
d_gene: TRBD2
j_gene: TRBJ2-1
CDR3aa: CASLLAGTDEQFF
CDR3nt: TGTGCCAGCTTACTAGCGGGAACAGATGAGCAGTTCTTC

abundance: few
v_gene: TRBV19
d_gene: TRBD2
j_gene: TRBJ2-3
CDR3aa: CASSPGTSGKDTQYF
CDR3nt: TGTGCCAGTAGTCCCGGGACTAGCGGGAAAGATACGCAGTATTTT

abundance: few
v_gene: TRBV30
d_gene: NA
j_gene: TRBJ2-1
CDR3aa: CAWSPLGGLARSYNEQFF
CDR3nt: TGTGCCTGGAGTCCCCTGGGTGGGCTAGCGAGATCCTACAATGAGCAGTTCTTC

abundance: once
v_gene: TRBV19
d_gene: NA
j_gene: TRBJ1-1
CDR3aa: CASSHQGGSPEAFF
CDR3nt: TGTGCCAGTAGTCATCAGGGAGGAAGCCCTGAAGCTTTCTTT

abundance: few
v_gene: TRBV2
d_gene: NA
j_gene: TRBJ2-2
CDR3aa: CASSPFGGSVNTGELFF
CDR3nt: TGTGCCAGCAGCCCCTTTGGCGGGTCGGTGAACACCGGGGAGCTGTTTTTT

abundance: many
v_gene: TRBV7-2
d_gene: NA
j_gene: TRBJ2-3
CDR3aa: CASSLRQLFATDTQYF
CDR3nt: TGTGCCAGCAGCTTACGGCAACTATTTGCCACAGATACGCAGTATTTT

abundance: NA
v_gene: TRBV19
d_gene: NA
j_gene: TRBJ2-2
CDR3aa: CGTGRDINTGELFF
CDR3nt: TGTGGCACGGGGAGGGACATCAACACCGGGGAGCTGTTTTTT

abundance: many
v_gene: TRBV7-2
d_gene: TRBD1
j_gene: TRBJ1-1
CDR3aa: CASNNRRTGGNTEAFF
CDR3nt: TGTGCCAGCAACAACCGAAGGACAGGGGGCAACACTGAAGCTTTCTTT

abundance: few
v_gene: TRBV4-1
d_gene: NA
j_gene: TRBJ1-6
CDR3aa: CASSQVAGAYSDSPLHF
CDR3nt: TGCGCCAGCAGCCAAGTTGCTGGAGCTTATAGCGATTCACCCCTCCACTTT

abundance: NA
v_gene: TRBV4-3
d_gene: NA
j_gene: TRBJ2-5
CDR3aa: CASSQVAKFGAQYF
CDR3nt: TGCGCCAGCAGCCAAGTAGCAAAGTTCGGGGCCCAGTACTTC

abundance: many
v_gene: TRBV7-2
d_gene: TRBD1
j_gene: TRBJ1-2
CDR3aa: CASSFILRDSEEGGYTF
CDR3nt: TGTGCCAGCAGCTTCATTTTGAGGGACAGCGAGGAAGGGGGCTACACCTTC

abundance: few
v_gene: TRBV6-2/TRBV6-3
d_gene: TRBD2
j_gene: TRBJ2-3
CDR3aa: CASSSPRTSGNADTQYF
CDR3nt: TGTGCCAGCAGTTCGCCCCGGACTAGCGGGAATGCAGATACGCAGTATTTT

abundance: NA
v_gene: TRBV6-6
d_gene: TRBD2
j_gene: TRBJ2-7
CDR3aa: CASSGLAGMRYF
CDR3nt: TGTGCCAGCAGTGGACTAGCGGGAATGCGGTACTTC

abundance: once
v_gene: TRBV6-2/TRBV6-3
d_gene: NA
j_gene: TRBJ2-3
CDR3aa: CASSTDLWVAHADTQYF
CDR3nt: TGTGCCAGCAGTACCGACCTCTGGGTAGCCCATGCAGATACGCAGTATTTT

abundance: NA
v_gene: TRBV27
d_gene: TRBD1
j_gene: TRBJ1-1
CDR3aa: CASSARQGGHTEAFF
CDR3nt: TGTGCCAGCAGTGCCAGACAGGGGGGTCACACTGAAGCTTTCTTT

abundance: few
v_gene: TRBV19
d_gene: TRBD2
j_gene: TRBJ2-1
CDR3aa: CASSMTSGVLGFF
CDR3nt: TGTGCCAGTAGTATGACTAGCGGGGTACTAGGGTTCTTC

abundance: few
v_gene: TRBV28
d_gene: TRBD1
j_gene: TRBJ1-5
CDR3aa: CASSLRQGELNQPQHF
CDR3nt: TGTGCCAGCAGTTTACGCCAGGGGGAACTCAATCAGCCCCAGCATTTT

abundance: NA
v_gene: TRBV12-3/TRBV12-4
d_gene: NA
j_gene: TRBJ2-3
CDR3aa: CASSFNRGPDTQYF
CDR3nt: TGTGCCAGCAGTTTTAACCGAGGACCAGATACGCAGTATTTT

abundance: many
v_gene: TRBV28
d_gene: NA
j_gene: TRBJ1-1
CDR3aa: CATEDPIRSTLNTEAFF
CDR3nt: TGTGCCACAGAGGACCCTATTCGAAGCACCTTGAACACTGAAGCTTTCTTT

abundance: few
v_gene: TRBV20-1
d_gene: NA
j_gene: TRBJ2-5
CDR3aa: CSARGVEGAIQETQYF
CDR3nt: TGCAGTGCTAGAGGGGTGGAGGGGGCCATCCAAGAGACCCAGTACTTC

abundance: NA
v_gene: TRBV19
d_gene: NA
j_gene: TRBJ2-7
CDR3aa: CASKTEATTYEQYF
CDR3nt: TGTGCCAGTAAGACAGAGGCGACCACCTACGAGCAGTACTTC

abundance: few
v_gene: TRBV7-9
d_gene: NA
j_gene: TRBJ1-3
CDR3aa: CASSPTTAFSGNTIYF
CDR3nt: TGTGCCAGCAGCCCAACGACGGCTTTCTCTGGAAACACCATATATTTT

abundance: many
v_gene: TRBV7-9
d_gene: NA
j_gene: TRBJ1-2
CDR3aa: CASSLGVSGGYTF
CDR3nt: TGTGCCAGCAGCTTAGGGGTGTCCGGGGGCTACACCTTC

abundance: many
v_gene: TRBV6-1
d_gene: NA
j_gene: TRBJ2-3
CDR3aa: CASTLGGGTAGDTQYF
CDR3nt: TGTGCCAGCACCCTAGGGGGAGGGACAGCGGGAGATACGCAGTATTTT